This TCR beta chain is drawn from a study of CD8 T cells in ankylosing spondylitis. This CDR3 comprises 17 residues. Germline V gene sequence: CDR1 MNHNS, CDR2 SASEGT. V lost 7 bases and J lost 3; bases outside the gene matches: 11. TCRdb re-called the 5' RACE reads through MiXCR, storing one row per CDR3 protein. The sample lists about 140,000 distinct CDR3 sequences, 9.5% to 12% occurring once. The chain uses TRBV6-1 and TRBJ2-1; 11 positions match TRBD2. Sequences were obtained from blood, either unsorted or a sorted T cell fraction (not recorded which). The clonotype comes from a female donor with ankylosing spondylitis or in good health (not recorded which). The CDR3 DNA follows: TGTGCCAGCATATTCCATCTAGCGGGGGGACTCTACAATGAGCAGTTCTTC. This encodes CASIFHLAGGLYNEQFF.